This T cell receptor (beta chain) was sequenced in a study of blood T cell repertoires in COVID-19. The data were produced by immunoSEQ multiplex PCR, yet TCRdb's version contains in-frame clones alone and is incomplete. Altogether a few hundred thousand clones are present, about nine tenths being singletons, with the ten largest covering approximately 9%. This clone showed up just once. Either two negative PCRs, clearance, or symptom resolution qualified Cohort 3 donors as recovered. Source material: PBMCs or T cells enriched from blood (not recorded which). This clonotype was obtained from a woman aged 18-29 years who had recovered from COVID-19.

CDR3 sequence: CASSSVDSNYQPQHF. The CDR3 DNA follows: TGTGCCAGCAGTTCGGTAGACAGTAACTATCAGCCCCAGCATTTT. The chain recombines TRBV27 with TRBJ1-5; D is perhaps TRBD1 (5 bases). The CDR3 runs 15 residues. V dropped 4 bases and J dropped 5 bases, with 15 bases sitting between them. Germline V gene lookup returns CDR1 MNHEY and CDR2 SMNVEV (reference sequence).